This TCR beta chain was documented in a study of T cells in Graves' hyperthyroidism and ophthalmopathy. Using RNA transcripts as the source, TCR beta CDR3 regions were amplified. The HTBI primer set was used in a first-round RT-PCR of the TCR CDR3. Using its own MiXCR run on the multiplex PCR reads, TCRdb lists one record per CDR3 protein. In the table there are about 680,000 distinct CDR3 sequences, just over 35% of which are singletons. The V gene lost 5 bases and the J gene lost 6 bases, with 9 bases spanning the gap. The germline gives CDR1 SGHTA, CDR2 FQGNSA. The CDR3 contains 12 residues. The material sequenced was blood. The V gene is TRBV7-2, the J gene TRBJ2-3; D unresolved. The receptor was derived from a middle-aged woman with Graves' hyperthyroidism. The CDR3 spells CASSRGLDTQYF. In DNA form, the CDR3 reads TGTGCCAGCAGCCGCGGCCTGGATACGCAGTATTTT.